What follows are 20 T cell receptor beta chains derived from one specimen sequenced in a study of tumor-infiltrating lymphocytes in primary liver carcinoma. Using a constant-region primer together with ProtoScript II reverse transcriptase, TCR beta cDNA was made from 500 to 650 ng of total RNA. Researchers made the TCR beta libraries by running three nested multiplex PCR rounds with slightly modified ARM-PCR. With TRBV1-TRBV30 forward primers and a C-beta reverse primer, the first two PCR rounds were run for around 11 cycles each. TCRdb processed the multiplex PCR reads anew with MiXCR; each CDR3 protein has one entry. The table lists around 81,000 distinct CDR3 sequences, 70% to 75% of them singletons. The source material, roughly 18-33 mg of unsorted bulk tissue, was used to co-extract RNA and DNA. Sequencing input: liver tumor tissue from sampling region 4. Subset defined: tumor region T4, right-lateral pole. Every receptor here comes from an older woman with primary liver carcinoma and hepatitis B virus infection.

The J gene is TRBJ2-3, the V gene TRBV6-4, with a weak D call TRBD2 (5 bases). V was pared by 2 bases and J by 5 bases, with 14 bases between. Per germline, CDR1 MRHNA and CDR2 SNTAGT. There are 15 residues in the CDR3. DNA of the CDR3: TGTGCCAGCAGTGACAACCTAACGGGAATAGATACGCAGTATTTT. Encoded protein: CASSDNLTGIDTQYF.

This clonotype was seen more than once but under ten times. One base away lies a much larger clone, so this may be a sequencing read error. The conserved closing phenylalanine or tryptophan is absent in this CDR3, likely reflecting a read error. The chain couples TRBV10-3 to TRBJ1-1, with 7 bases identical to TRBD1. The CDR3 has 13 residues. Germline trimming cut 6 bases from V and 1 base from J; bases unmatched to any gene: 2. Germline-derived CDR1 and CDR2 are ENHRY and SYGVKD. Written as DNA, the CDR3 is TGTGCCATCAGGGGACAGTGGAACACTGAAGCTTTCGTT. This codes for CAIRGQWNTEAFV.

Concerning this clonotype: A single base separates this from a much larger clone, so it may be a read error. J is TRBJ2-1 and V is TRBV28; D may be TRBD2 (6 bases). Germline V gene sequence: CDR1 MDHEN, CDR2 SYDVKM. The CDR3 has 15 amino acids. V lost 5 bases and J lost 8, with 19 bases in between. The CDR3 is CASSLTGRGYDEQFF. The DNA of the CDR3 is TGTGCCAGCAGTCTGACCGGGAGAGGGTACGATGAGCAGTTCTTC.

This clonotype is a singleton in its sample. It may be a read error: a sequence one base away is much more abundant. The rearrangement links TRBV28 to TRBJ1-6; weak D call: TRBD1 (6 bases). The CDR3 totals 14 residues. V lost 8 bases, J lost 10 bases, and 18 bases lay in between. CDR1 MDHEN and CDR2 SYDVKM come from the germline V gene. CDR3 sequence reads: CASYPAAGGSPLHF. The CDR3 nucleotides are TGTGCCAGCTATCCAGCTGCTGGGGGCTCACCCCTCCACTTT.

About this clonotype: A read error may be the cause here, since a much bigger clone is one base away. The J gene is TRBJ2-7, the V gene TRBV10-2; D possibly corresponds to TRBD2 (6 bases). The germline V gene has CDR1 WSHSY and CDR2 SAAADI. This CDR3 has 15 amino acids. The CDR3 coding sequence is TGCGCCAACAGTGAGCCGGGCGGGATGGTCTACGAGCAGTACTTC. The encoded protein is CANSEPGGMVYEQYF.

This clonotype was seen a single time. This chain uses TRBV11-3 with TRBJ2-1, with 11 nucleotides matching TRBD2. This CDR3 spans 15 amino acids. Germline V gene sequence: CDR1 SGHNT, CDR2 YENEEA. In nucleotides, the CDR3 is TGTACGAGCAGCCAGACTAGCGGGGTATACAATGAGCAGTTCTTC. It specifies CTSSQTSGVYNEQFF.

Note on this clonotype: A much larger clone differs from this one at a single base, so this may be a read error. V gene TRBV28 combines with J gene TRBJ2-7, with 8 bases lining up with TRBD1. Per germline, CDR1 MDHEN and CDR2 SYDVKM. The CDR3 sequence is 12 residues long. Losses at the gene ends were 10 bases for V and 7 bases for J; bases not matched to a gene: 9. The CDR3 DNA is TGTGCCATTAGGACAGGGCACGGTGAGCAGTACTTC. Protein: CAIRTGHGEQYF.

Notes on this clonotype: It may be a read error: a sequence one base away is much more abundant. The V gene is TRBV28, the J gene TRBJ1-5; TRBD1 is a possible D gene (5 bases). Germline loops: CDR1 MDHEN, CDR2 SYDVKM. The CDR3 extends over 15 amino acids. Trimming pared 7 bases from V and 6 bases from J, leaving 19 bases between. CDR3 in DNA: TGTGCCAGCAATCCCCCGTTGGGGCCGGGTCAGCCCCAGCATTTT. Encoded protein: CASNPPLGPGQPQHF.

A note on this clonotype: A read error is possible here, since a much larger clone lies one base away. This chain uses TRBV28 with TRBJ2-7, with 9 bases identical to TRBD1. This CDR3 has 16 residues. The germline V gene has CDR1 MDHEN and CDR2 SYDVKM. DNA of the CDR3: TGTGCCAACAGTAAACTACAGGGGGCGAGGGCCTACGAGCAGTACTTC. This translates into CANSKLQGARAYEQYF.

J is TRBJ2-1 and V is TRBV28, with 8 bases lining up with TRBD2. This CDR3 has 16 amino acids. The J segment lost 12 bases and the V segment lost 7 bases, leaving 20 bases of the junction unmatched. Germline V lookup: CDR1 MDHEN, CDR2 SYDVKM. The CDR3 sequence: CASNYPGTSYPRGQFF. CDR3 nucleotides: TGTGCCAGCAATTACCCCGGGACTAGTTATCCCAGAGGGCAGTTCTTC.

With regard to this clonotype: Being one base from a much bigger clone, this may be a read error. V gene TRBV13 combines with J gene TRBJ2-3; TRBD1 matches 9 bases. Germline trimming cut 7 bases from V and 4 bases from J; bases unmatched to any gene: 6. The CDR3 consists of 14 residues. Germline V CDR1 and CDR2: PRHDT, FYEKMQ (reference sequence). In DNA form, the CDR3 reads TGTGCCAGCAACTCCCGGACAGGGGCAGATACGCAGTATTTT. Its translation is CASNSRTGADTQYF.

Comment on this clonotype: The junction departs from the called germline gene at one end, perhaps through a read error. V usage is TRBV11-3 and J usage is TRBJ2-1; TRBD2 matches at 9 bases. Germline CDR1 is SGHNT and CDR2 is YENEEA. The CDR3 covers 18 residues. This CDR3 is CASSFGQGGRAGYNEQFF. DNA of the CDR3: TGTGCTAGCAGCTTTGGTCAGGGCGGGAGGGCCGGCTACAATGAGCAGTTCTTC.

Turning to this clonotype: One junction end does not reproduce the germline sequence, and a read error may be involved. The chain combines TRBV11-2 with TRBJ2-7; a possible D gene is TRBD1 (6 bases). The CDR3 contains 14 residues. Per germline, CDR1 SGHAT and CDR2 FQNNGV. CDR3 residues: CDSSPPSGASEQYF. The CDR3 nucleotides are TGTGACAGCAGCCCCCCTTCAGGGGCTAGTGAGCAATACTTC.

The rearrangement links TRBV12-3 or TRBV12-4 to TRBJ2-5, with 7 bases matching TRBD1. The CDR3 totals 14 residues. CDR3 DNA: TGTGTCGGTAGTCCCCGGACAGGCAGGGGGACCCAGTACTTC. Translated: CVGSPRTGRGTQYF.

Comments on this clonotype: The junction differs from germline at one of its ends, possibly a read error. The V and J genes are TRBV11-2 and TRBJ1-1; TRBD1 is a possible D gene (6 bases). Germline V gives CDR1 SGHAT, CDR2 FQNNGV. The CDR3 has 14 residues. CDR3 nucleotides: TGTGCCGGCAGCTTTAGAGACAGGAACACTGATGCTTTCTTT. This gives the protein CAGSFRDRNTDAFF.

V gene TRBV11-2 combines with J gene TRBJ2-1, with 11 bases lining up with TRBD2. The CDR3 consists of 17 residues. Germline-derived CDR1 and CDR2 are SGHAT and FQNNGV. V was pared by 2 bases and J by 4 bases, with 7 bases of the junction left unmatched. CDR3 sequence: CASSLTPGTSGYNEQFF. The CDR3 nucleotides are TGTGCCAGCAGCTTAACACCCGGGACTAGCGGATACAATGAGCAGTTCTTC.

A word on this clonotype: A clone one base away is much larger, so this may be a read error. This chain connects TRBV28 to TRBJ2-7, with TRBD1 as a possible D gene (6 bases). This CDR3 comprises 11 residues. Germline V gene lookup returns CDR1 MDHEN and CDR2 SYDVKM. DNA for the CDR3: TGTGTCAGCAGCTCACAGGGCCGCGAGTACTTC. This translates into CVSSSQGREYF.

In the case of this clonotype: A junction end diverges from the germline sequence, so it may reflect a read error. The chain employs TRBV5-1 and TRBJ2-7; D might be TRBD1 or TRBD2, each matching 5 bases. Germline CDR1 and CDR2: SGHRS and YFSETQ. The CDR3 sequence is 15 residues long. The CDR3 region has the DNA TGCGCCAGCAGCCCCGGGACGATGAGCTCCTACAAGCAGCACTTC. Translation: CASSPGTMSSYKQHF.

V is TRBV20-1 and J is TRBJ2-3; 8 nucleotides align to TRBD1. The CDR3 is 15 amino acids. Germline lookup yields CDR1 DFQATT and CDR2 SNEGSKA (reference sequence). V lost 0 bases to trimming and J lost 4 bases; unmatched junction nucleotides: 6. CDR3 sequence: CSARDWTRGPDTQYF. CDR3 coding DNA: TGCAGTGCTAGAGACTGGACCAGGGGGCCAGATACGCAGTATTTT.

CDR3 sequence reads: CIVTGHLAGELFF. In DNA, the CDR3 is TGCATCGTCACGGGGCACTTGGCCGGGGAGCTGTTTTTT. The chain carries TRBV29-1 and TRBJ2-2; D is perhaps TRBD1 or TRBD2 (5 bases each). The CDR3 length is 13 residues. CDR1 and CDR2 (germline): SQVTM, ANQGSEA.